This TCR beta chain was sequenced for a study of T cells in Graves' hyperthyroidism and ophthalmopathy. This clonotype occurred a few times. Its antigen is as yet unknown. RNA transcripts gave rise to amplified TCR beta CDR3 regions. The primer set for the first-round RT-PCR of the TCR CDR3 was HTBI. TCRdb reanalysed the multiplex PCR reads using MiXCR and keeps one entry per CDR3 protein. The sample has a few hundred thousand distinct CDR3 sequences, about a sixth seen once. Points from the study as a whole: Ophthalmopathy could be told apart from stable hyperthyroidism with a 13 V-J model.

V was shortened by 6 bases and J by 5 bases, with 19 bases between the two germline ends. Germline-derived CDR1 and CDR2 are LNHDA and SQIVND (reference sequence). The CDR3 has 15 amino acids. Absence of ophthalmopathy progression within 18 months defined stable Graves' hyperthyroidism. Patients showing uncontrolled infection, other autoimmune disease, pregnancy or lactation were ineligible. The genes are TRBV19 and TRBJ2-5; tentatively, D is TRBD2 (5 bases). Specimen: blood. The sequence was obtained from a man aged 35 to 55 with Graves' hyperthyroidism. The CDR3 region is CASRKPGSGSETQYF. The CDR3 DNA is TGTGCCAGTAGAAAACCGGGATCGGGGTCGGAGACCCAGTACTTC.